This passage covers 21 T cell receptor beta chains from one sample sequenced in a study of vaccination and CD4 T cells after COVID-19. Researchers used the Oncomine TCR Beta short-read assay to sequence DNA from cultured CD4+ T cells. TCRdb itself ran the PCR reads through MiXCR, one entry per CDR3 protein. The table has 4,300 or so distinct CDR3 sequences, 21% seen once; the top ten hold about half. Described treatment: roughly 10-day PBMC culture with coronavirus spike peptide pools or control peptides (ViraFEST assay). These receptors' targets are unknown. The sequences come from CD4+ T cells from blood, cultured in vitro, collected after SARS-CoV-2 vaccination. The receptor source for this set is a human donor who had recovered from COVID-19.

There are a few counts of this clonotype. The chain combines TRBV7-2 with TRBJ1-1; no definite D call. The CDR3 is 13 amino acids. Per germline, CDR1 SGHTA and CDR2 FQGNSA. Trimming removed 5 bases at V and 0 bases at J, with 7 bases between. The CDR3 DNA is TGTGCCAGCAGCCGAGACATGAACACTGAAGCTTTCTTT. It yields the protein CASSRDMNTEAFF. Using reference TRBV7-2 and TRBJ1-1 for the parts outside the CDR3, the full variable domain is GAGVSQSPSNKVTEKGKDVELRCDPISGHTALYWYRQSLGQGLEFLIYFQGNSAPDKSGLPSDRFSAERTGGSVSTLTIQRTQQEDSAVYLCASSRDMNTEAFFGQGTRLTVV.

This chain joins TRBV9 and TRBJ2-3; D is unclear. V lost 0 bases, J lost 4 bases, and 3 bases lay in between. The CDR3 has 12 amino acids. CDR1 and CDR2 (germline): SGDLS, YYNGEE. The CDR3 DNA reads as TGTGCCAGCAGCGTAGCCCCAGATACGCAGTATTTT. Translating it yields CASSVAPDTQYF.

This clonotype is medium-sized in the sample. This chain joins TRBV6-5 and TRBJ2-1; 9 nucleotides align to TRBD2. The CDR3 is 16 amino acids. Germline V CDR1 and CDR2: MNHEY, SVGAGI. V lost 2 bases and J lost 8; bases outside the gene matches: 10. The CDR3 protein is CASSYGWLAGKYEQFF. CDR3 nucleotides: TGTGCCAGCAGTTACGGGTGGCTAGCGGGGAAGTATGAGCAGTTCTTC.

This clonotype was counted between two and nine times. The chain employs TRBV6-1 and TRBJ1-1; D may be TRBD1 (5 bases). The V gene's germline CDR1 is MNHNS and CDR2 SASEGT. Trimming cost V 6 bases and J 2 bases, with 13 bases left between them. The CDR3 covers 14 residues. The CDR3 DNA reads TGTGCCAGCAGCCCTAGGACACTTAACACTGAAGCTTTCTTT. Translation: CASSPRTLNTEAFF.

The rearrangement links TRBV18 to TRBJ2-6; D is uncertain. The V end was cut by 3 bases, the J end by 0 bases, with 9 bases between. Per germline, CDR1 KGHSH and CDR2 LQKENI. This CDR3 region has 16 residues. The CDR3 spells CASSPLPSSGANVLTF. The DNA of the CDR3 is TGTGCCAGCTCACCGCTGCCTAGCTCTGGGGCCAACGTCCTGACTTTC.

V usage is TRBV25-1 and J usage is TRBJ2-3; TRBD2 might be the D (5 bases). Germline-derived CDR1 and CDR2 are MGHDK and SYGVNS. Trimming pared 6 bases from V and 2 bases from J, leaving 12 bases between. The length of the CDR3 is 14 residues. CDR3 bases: TGTGCCAGCAGGGAGGCCGGTCCCACAGATACGCAGTATTTT. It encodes CASREAGPTDTQYF.

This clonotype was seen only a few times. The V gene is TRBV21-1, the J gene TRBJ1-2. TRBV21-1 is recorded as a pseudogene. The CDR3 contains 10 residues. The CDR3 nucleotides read TGTGCCAGCGGAGAAACAGGCTACACCTTC. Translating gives CASGETGYTF.

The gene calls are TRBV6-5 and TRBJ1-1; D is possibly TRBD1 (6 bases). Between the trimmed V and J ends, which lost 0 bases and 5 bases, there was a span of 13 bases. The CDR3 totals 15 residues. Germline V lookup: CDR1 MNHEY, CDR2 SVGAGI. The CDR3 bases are TGTGCCAGCAGTTACTCGTTCAGGGGATTAACTGAAGCTTTCTTT. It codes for CASSYSFRGLTEAFF.

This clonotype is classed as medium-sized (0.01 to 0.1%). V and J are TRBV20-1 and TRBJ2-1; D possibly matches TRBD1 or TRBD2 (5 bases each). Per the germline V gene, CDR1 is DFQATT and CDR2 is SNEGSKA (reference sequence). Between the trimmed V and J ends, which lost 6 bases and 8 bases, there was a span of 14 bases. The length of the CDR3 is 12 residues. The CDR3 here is CSAEGIADEQFF. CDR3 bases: TGCAGTGCAGAGGGGATTGCCGATGAGCAGTTCTTC.

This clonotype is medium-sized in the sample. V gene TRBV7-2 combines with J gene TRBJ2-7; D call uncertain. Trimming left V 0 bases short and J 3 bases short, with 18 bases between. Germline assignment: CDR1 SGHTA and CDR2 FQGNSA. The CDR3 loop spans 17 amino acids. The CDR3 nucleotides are TGTGCCAGCAGCTTAGCGCGATCGGCTAGGCCCTACTACGAGCAGTACTTC. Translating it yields CASSLARSARPYYEQYF.

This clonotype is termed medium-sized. CDR3 sequence reads: CASSMGTGPRQPQHF. In DNA form, the CDR3 reads TGTGCCAGCAGTATGGGGACAGGTCCGAGACAGCCCCAGCATTTT. The V gene is TRBV6-1, the J gene TRBJ1-5; TRBD1 matches 8 bases. Germline trimming cut 5 bases from V and 7 bases from J; bases unmatched to any gene: 10. Germline lookup yields CDR1 MNHNS and CDR2 SASEGT. This CDR3 comprises 15 residues.

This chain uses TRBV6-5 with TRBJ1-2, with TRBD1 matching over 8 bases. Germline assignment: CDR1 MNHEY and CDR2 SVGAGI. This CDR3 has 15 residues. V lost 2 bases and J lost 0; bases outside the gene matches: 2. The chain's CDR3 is CASSYEGQANYGYTF. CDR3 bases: TGTGCCAGCAGTTACGAGGGACAGGCTAACTATGGCTACACCTTC.

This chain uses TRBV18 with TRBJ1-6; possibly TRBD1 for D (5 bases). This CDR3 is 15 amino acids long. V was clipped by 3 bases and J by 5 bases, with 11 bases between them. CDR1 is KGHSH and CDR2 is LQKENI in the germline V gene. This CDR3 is CASSPGRMDNSPLHF. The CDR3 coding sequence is TGTGCCAGCTCACCGGGACGGATGGATAATTCACCCCTCCACTTT.

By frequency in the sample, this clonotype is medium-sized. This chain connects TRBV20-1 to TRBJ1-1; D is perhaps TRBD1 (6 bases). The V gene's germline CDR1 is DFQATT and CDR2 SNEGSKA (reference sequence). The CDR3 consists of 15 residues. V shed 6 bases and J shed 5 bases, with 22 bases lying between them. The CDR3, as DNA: TGCAGTGCCACAAACGCCAGGGGTTACGGGACTGAAGCTTTCTTT. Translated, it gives CSATNARGYGTEAFF.

The CDR3 spells CASSSPTNTGELFF. Here the CDR3 DNA reads TGTGCCAGCAGTTCCCCCACGAACACCGGGGAGCTGTTTTTT. The V gene is TRBV28, the J gene TRBJ2-2; the D is unclear. Germline CDR1 is MDHEN and CDR2 is SYDVKM. The CDR3 is 14 residues long. V lost 4 bases, J lost 0 bases, and 6 bases lay in between.

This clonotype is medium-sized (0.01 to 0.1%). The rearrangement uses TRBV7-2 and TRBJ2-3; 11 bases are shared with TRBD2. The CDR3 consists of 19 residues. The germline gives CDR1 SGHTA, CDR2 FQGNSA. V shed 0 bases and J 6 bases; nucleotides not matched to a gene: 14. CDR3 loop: CASSLARLAGPWVMDTQYF. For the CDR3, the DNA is TGTGCCAGCAGCTTAGCGCGACTAGCGGGGCCCTGGGTCATGGATACGCAGTATTTT.

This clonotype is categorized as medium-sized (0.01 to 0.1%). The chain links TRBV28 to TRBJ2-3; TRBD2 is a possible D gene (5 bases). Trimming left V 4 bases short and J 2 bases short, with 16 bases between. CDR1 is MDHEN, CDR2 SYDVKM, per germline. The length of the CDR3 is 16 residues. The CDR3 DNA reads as TGTGCCAGCAGTTCCGGTCGGGGTAGCCTCACAGATACGCAGTATTTT. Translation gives CASSSGRGSLTDTQYF.

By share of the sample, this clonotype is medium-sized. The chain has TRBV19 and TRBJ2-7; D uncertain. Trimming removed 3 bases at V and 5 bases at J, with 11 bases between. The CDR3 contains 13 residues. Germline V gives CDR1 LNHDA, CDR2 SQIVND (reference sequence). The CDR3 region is CASSIYGSDEQYF. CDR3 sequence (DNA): TGTGCCAGTAGTATTTATGGGTCGGACGAGCAGTACTTC.

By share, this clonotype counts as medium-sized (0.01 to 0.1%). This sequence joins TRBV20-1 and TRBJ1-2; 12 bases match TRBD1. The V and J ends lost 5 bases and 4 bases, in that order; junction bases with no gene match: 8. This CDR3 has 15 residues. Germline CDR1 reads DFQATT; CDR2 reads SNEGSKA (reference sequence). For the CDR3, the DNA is TGCAGTGCTGACCGGGACAGGGGGCTTGGCTATGGCTACACCTTC. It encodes CSADRDRGLGYGYTF.

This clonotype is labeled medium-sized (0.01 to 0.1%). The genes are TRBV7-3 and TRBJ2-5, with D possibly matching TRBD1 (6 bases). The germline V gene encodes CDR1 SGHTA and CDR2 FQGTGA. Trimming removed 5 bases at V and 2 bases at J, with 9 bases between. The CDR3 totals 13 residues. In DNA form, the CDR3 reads TGTGCCAGCAGCGGGGGCCCTCAAGAGACCCAGTACTTC. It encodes CASSGGPQETQYF.

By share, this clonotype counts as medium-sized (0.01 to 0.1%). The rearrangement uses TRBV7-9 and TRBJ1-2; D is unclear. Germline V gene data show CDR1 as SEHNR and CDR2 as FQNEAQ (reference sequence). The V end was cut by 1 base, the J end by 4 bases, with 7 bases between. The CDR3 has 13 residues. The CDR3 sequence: CASSLVALYGYTF. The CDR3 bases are TGTGCCAGCAGCTTAGTGGCCCTCTATGGCTACACCTTC.